Following are 10 T cell receptor beta chains from one sample sequenced in a study of radiotherapy plus CTLA-4 blockade in lung cancer. TCRdb keeps only in-frame clones here, not all; method: immunoSEQ multiplex PCR. The profile shows over 85,000 clones, approximately 75% of them singletons. Sequencing used peripheral blood, obtained from a patient treated with radiotherapy plus ipilimumab. All receptors derive from a human donor with non-small cell lung cancer who had a partial response to radiotherapy plus ipilimumab. Some clones in this sample may be carry-over from other donors' samples.

This chain links TRBV2 with TRBJ2-1, with 9 bases aligning to TRBD2. Losses at the gene ends were 7 bases for V and 3 bases for J; bases not matched to a gene: 7. The CDR3 loop spans 15 amino acids. Germline CDR1 is SNHLY and CDR2 is FYNNEI. The CDR3 spells CASMSAGGIYNEQFF. In DNA form, the CDR3 reads TGTGCCAGCATGTCAGCGGGAGGTATCTACAATGAGCAGTTCTTC.

J is TRBJ2-7 and V is TRBV5-1, with D maybe TRBD2 (6 bases). The CDR3 consists of 14 residues. Germline loops: CDR1 SGHRS, CDR2 YFSETQ. The V gene lost 0 bases and the J gene lost 3 bases, with 10 bases spanning the gap. The CDR3 coding sequence is TGCGCCAGCAGCTTGGCTCCGGGGGACTACGAGCAGTACTTC. Translated, it gives CASSLAPGDYEQYF.

The J gene is TRBJ1-1, the V gene TRBV28, with 7 bases identical to TRBD1. Germline V CDR1 and CDR2: MDHEN, SYDVKM. V dropped 7 bases and J dropped 1; count of bases not matched to a gene: 6. The CDR3 loop spans 14 amino acids. The CDR3 DNA sequence: TGTGCCAGCATTACCGGGACAGCGAACACTGAAGCTTTCTTT. This sequence encodes CASITGTANTEAFF.

CDR3 protein: CSVPKGQINYGYTF. The DNA for the CDR3 is TGCAGCGTCCCGAAAGGACAGATCAACTATGGCTACACCTTC. V gene TRBV29-1 combines with J gene TRBJ1-2, with D possibly matching TRBD1 (6 bases). Trimming cost V 6 bases and J 2 bases, with 16 bases left between them. Germline lookup yields CDR1 SQVTM and CDR2 ANQGSEA. The CDR3 is made up of 14 amino acids.

V and J are TRBV7-8 and TRBJ2-2; possible D gene TRBD2, 7 bases. V dropped 11 bases and J dropped 5 bases, with 15 bases sitting between them. The CDR3 extends over 13 amino acids. Germline CDR1 is SGHVS and CDR2 is FQNEAQ. As DNA, the CDR3 is TGTGCCGGAGGGGGGGCTGGTACCGGGGAGCTGTTTTTT. This sequence encodes CAGGGAGTGELFF.

The CDR3 here is CASSPIVGGASPYNEQFF. The DNA of the CDR3 is TGTGCCAGCAGCCCCATCGTAGGCGGGGCGAGCCCCTACAATGAGCAGTTCTTC. The chain links TRBV7-8 to TRBJ2-1, with TRBD2 as a possible D gene (6 bases). V lost 5 bases to trimming and J lost 2 bases, with 22 bases between them. Looked up from germline, CDR1 is SGHVS and CDR2 is FQNEAQ. This CDR3 comprises 18 residues.

The chain combines TRBV28 with TRBJ2-2; 8 nucleotides agree with TRBD1. The V gene's germline CDR1 is MDHEN and CDR2 SYDVKM. The CDR3 loop spans 12 amino acids. The V segment lost 7 bases and the J segment 7 bases; nucleotides outside the gene matches: 2. This CDR3 is CASTRGLGELFF. In DNA, the CDR3 is TGTGCCAGCACCAGGGGGCTCGGGGAGCTGTTTTTT. Combining the CDR3 with reference TRBV28 and TRBJ2-2 gives the whole variable domain DVKVTQSSRYLVKRTGEKVFLECVQDMDHENMFWYRQDPGLGLRLIYFSYDVKMKEKGDIPEGYSVSREKKERFSLILESASTNQTSMYLCASTRGLGELFFGEGSRLTVL.

The chain recombines TRBV7-3 with TRBJ2-2, with TRBD2 matching over 8 bases. J lost 5 bases, V lost 2 bases, and 4 bases had no gene match. This CDR3 has 15 residues. Per germline, CDR1 SGHTA and CDR2 FQGTGA. CDR3 region: CASSLSGRGTGELFF. CDR3 in DNA: TGTGCCAGCAGCTTATCCGGGAGGGGGACCGGGGAGCTGTTTTTT.

The chain uses TRBV6-5 and TRBJ2-7, with a tentative D call TRBD1 (6 bases). Germline CDR1 and CDR2: MNHEY and SVGAGI. V lost 4 bases to trimming and J lost 5 bases, with 9 bases between them. The CDR3 spans 12 residues. This CDR3 is CASSSGVHEQYF. CDR3 coding DNA: TGTGCCAGCAGTTCAGGGGTCCACGAGCAGTACTTC.

This chain joins TRBV5-4 and TRBJ2-3, with 8 positions matching TRBD1. This CDR3 has 15 amino acids. V dropped 1 base and J dropped 4; count of bases not matched to a gene: 5. CDR1 is SGHNT, CDR2 YYREEE, per germline (reference sequence). CDR3 sequence reads: CASSLPGGRADTQYF. For the CDR3, the DNA is TGTGCCAGCAGCTTGCCAGGGGGCAGGGCAGATACGCAGTATTTT.